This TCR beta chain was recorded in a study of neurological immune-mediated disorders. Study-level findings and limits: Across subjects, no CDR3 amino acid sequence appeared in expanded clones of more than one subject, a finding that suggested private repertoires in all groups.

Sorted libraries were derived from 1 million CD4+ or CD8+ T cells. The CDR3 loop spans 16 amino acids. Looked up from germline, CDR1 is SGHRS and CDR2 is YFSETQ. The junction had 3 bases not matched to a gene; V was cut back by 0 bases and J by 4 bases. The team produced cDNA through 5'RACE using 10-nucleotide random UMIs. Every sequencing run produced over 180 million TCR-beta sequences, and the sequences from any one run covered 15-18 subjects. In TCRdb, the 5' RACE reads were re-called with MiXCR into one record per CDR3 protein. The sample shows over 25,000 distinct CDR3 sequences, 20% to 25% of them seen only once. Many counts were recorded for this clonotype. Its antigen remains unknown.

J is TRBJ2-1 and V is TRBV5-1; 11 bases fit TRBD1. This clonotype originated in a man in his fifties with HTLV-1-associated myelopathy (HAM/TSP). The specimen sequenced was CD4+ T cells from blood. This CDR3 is CASSLGGTGGYNEQFF. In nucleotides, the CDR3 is TGCGCCAGCAGCTTGGGGGGGACAGGGGGTTACAATGAGCAGTTCTTC.